The rows below give T cell receptor beta chains drawn from one sample of a study of T cells after yellow fever vaccination. TCRdb itself ran the 5' RACE reads through MiXCR, one entry per CDR3 protein. The data show 620,000 or so distinct CDR3 sequences, with approximately 13% seen just once and approximately 15% held by the top ten. This specimen consisted of PBMCs, obtained on the day of the yellow fever booster vaccination. These receptors were obtained from a man aged 30-40 years who received the YFV17D yellow fever vaccine. CDR3s include the opening cysteine and the closing phenylalanine or tryptophan. The D gene is left open where the match is weak. A clone size is listed for some rows: how often the clone was seen (once, few, many), or a class if it is expanded.

d_call clone_size j_call v_call cdr3_aa cdr3_nt
. . TRBJ2-5 TRBV20-1 CSASMAVTLKETQYF TGCAGTGCTAGCATGGCGGTTACTCTCAAAGAGACCCAGTACTTC
. few TRBJ2-7 TRBV5-4 CASSLGAGRSYEQYF TGTGCCAGCAGCTTGGGGGCAGGGAGGTCCTACGAGCAGTACTTC
. . TRBJ1-4 TRBV5-1 CASSMDSLNEKLFF TGCGCCAGCAGCATGGACAGTCTCAATGAAAAACTGTTTTTT
. . TRBJ1-3 TRBV6-1 CASSRYSGNTIYF TGTGCCAGCAGTCGCTACTCTGGAAACACCATATATTTT
. . TRBJ2-7 TRBV15 CATSRDQFYEQYF TGTGCCACCAGCAGAGATCAGTTCTACGAGCAGTACTTC
. few TRBJ2-1 TRBV27 CASSFWARGSNEQFF TGTGCCAGCAGTTTTTGGGCTAGAGGTTCCAATGAGCAGTTCTTC
. many TRBJ2-1 TRBV12-3/TRBV12-4 CASSTRYNEQFF TGTGCCAGCAGTACCCGTTACAATGAGCAGTTCTTC
TRBD1 few TRBJ1-6 TRBV25-1 CASRGQGASPLHF TGTGCCAGCAGAGGACAGGGTGCGTCACCCCTCCACTTT
TRBD1 . TRBJ1-5 TRBV28 CASIQRGHQPQHF TGTGCCAGCATTCAAAGGGGGCATCAGCCCCAGCATTTT
TRBD2 . TRBJ2-7 TRBV28 CASSYDGTSGSYEQYF TGTGCCAGCAGTTACGACGGGACTAGCGGTTCCTACGAGCAGTACTTC
TRBD1 . TRBJ2-1 TRBV6-2/TRBV6-3 CASSYPGQGAYNEQFF TGTGCCAGCAGTTACCCGGGACAGGGAGCTTACAATGAGCAGTTCTTC
. . TRBJ1-1 TRBV5-5 CASNPGNRIRGSEAFF TGTGCCAGCAACCCCGGGAACAGGATTAGAGGGTCTGAAGCTTTCTTT
. few TRBJ2-5 TRBV18 CASSPVGQPKQETQYF TGTGCCAGCTCACCGGTGGGGCAACCCAAGCAAGAGACCCAGTACTTC
TRBD2 . TRBJ2-1 TRBV7-6 CASSLAGASGRAGDEQFF TGTGCCAGCAGCTTAGCCGGAGCTAGCGGGAGGGCCGGGGATGAGCAGTTCTTC
. . TRBJ1-5 TRBV5-5 CASSQSEPRNQPQHF TGTGCCAGCAGCCAAAGCGAGCCTCGCAATCAGCCCCAGCATTTT
TRBD1 . TRBJ2-2 TRBV15 CATGQDTGELFF TGTGCCACCGGACAGGACACCGGGGAGCTGTTTTTT
TRBD2 . TRBJ2-1 TRBV20-1 CSAIKAGYNEQFF TGCAGCGCGATAAAAGCGGGGTACAATGAGCAGTTCTTC
. . TRBJ2-7 TRBV14 CASSHVLGEQYF TGTGCCAGCAGCCACGTCCTTGGCGAGCAGTACTTC
. few TRBJ1-1 TRBV6-2/TRBV6-3 CASSSGEKGVLNTEAFF TGTGCCAGCAGTTCGGGTGAGAAGGGAGTCTTGAACACTGAAGCTTTCTTT
. . TRBJ2-7 TRBV20-1 CSAPIGRYEQYF TGCAGTGCCCCAATAGGAAGATACGAGCAGTACTTC
TRBD1 many TRBJ2-2 TRBV4-3 CASSQEGGSTGELFF TGCGCCAGCAGCCAAGAAGGGGGCTCTACCGGGGAGCTGTTTTTT
. many TRBJ2-2 TRBV20-1 CSARAGANTGELFF TGCAGTGCCCGAGCCGGGGCAAATACCGGGGAGCTGTTTTTT
. few TRBJ2-4 TRBV6-5 CASRRSNIQYF TGTGCCAGCAGGAGGAGTAACATTCAGTACTTC
. many TRBJ2-5 TRBV28 CASSPPFAEETQYF TGTGCCAGCAGCCCCCCCTTTGCGGAAGAGACCCAGTACTTC
TRBD1 few TRBJ2-6 TRBV15 CATSKDRGRSGANVLTF TGTGCCACCAGCAAGGACAGGGGTCGCTCTGGGGCCAACGTCCTGACTTTC
. . TRBJ2-7 TRBV6-5 CASSYSREPSYEQYF TGTGCCAGCAGTTACTCAAGGGAGCCCTCTTACGAGCAGTACTTC
TRBD2 few TRBJ2-1 TRBV27 CASSQPPSTSGDARRFF TGTGCCAGCAGCCAACCCCCTTCGACTAGCGGGGACGCCCGTCGGTTCTTC
. . TRBJ2-1 TRBV7-3 CASSSGGLVEQFF TGTGCCAGCAGCTCAGGGGGACTCGTGGAGCAGTTCTTC
. . TRBJ1-1 TRBV7-2 CASSLTGLRGNTEAFF TGTGCCAGCAGCTTAACAGGGTTAAGAGGGAACACTGAAGCTTTCTTT
. . TRBJ2-7 TRBV5-1 CASSLRGVEQYF TGCGCCAGCAGCTTGAGAGGGGTTGAGCAGTACTTC
. few TRBJ1-3 TRBV30 CAWSSGQAGNTIYF TGTGCCTGGAGCTCTGGGCAGGCTGGAAACACCATATATTTT
. few TRBJ2-1 TRBV9 CASSSTRTSYNEQFF TGTGCCAGCAGCTCGACCAGGACCAGCTACAATGAGCAGTTCTTC
TRBD2 few TRBJ2-7 TRBV6-5 CASSYFPPERDPEQYF TGTGCCAGCAGTTACTTTCCGCCGGAGCGGGATCCCGAGCAGTACTTC
TRBD2 . TRBJ2-1 TRBV5-1 CASSYRAGGQEQFF TGCGCCAGCAGTTATAGAGCGGGAGGACAGGAGCAGTTCTTC
. . TRBJ1-4 TRBV29-1 CSVGQTTNEKLFF TGCAGCGTTGGACAGACAACTAATGAAAAACTGTTTTTT
. many TRBJ2-5 TRBV10-3 CATRNQETQYF TGTGCCACTAGAAATCAAGAGACCCAGTACTTC
. few TRBJ2-7 TRBV28 CASTSMGYEQYF TGTGCCAGCACCTCTATGGGATACGAGCAGTACTTC
TRBD2 few TRBJ2-3 TRBV20-1 CRATSGRGDTQYF TGCAGGGCCACTAGCGGGAGGGGAGATACGCAGTATTTT
. few TRBJ2-5 TRBV29-1 CSVAQGGETQYF TGCAGCGTTGCGCAGGGTGGCGAGACCCAGTACTTC
. many TRBJ1-2 TRBV6-2/TRBV6-3 CASRTGRGYTF TGTGCCAGCAGAACTGGGAGAGGCTACACCTTC
. . TRBJ2-2 TRBV5-6 CASSSAAALYTGELFF TGTGCCAGCAGCAGCGCGGCGGCACTTTACACCGGGGAGCTGTTTTTT
TRBD2 few TRBJ2-1 TRBV5-1 CASRTGTSGFNEQFF TGCGCCAGTCGAACCGGGACTAGCGGGTTCAATGAGCAGTTCTTC
. few TRBJ2-7 TRBV6-5 CASSYSFSLYEQYF TGTGCCAGCAGTTACTCGTTTAGTCTCTACGAGCAGTACTTC
. . TRBJ2-5 TRBV7-6 CASSHQYQETQYF TGTGCCAGCAGCCACCAGTACCAAGAGACCCAGTACTTC
. few TRBJ1-1 TRBV7-9 CASALGGMNTEAFF TGTGCCAGTGCACTGGGAGGGATGAACACTGAAGCTTTCTTT
TRBD1 . TRBJ2-7 TRBV5-1 CASSTDRGSHEQYF TGCGCCAGCAGCACGGACAGGGGGAGTCACGAGCAGTACTTC
. . TRBJ1-5 TRBV30 CAWSSGASNQPQHF TGTGCCTGGAGTTCGGGGGCTAGCAATCAGCCCCAGCATTTT
. few TRBJ1-3 TRBV21-1 CASSHGGGRGGNTIYF TGTGCCAGCAGCCATGGCGGTGGCAGGGGTGGAAACACCATATATTTT
. few TRBJ2-1 TRBV5-1 CASSLPPLNNEQFF TGCGCCAGCAGCTTGCCCCCTCTAAACAATGAGCAGTTCTTC
. few TRBJ2-5 TRBV27 CASSLMAGKETQYF TGTGCCAGCAGTTTGATGGCCGGGAAAGAGACCCAGTACTTC
. few TRBJ1-1 TRBV27 CASSFYGHTEAFF TGTGCCAGCAGTTTCTACGGGCACACTGAAGCTTTCTTT
. few TRBJ1-5 TRBV10-3 CAISDGRDQPQHF TGTGCCATCAGTGATGGACGTGACCAGCCCCAGCATTTT
. . TRBJ2-1 TRBV7-8 CASSSDGGWVQFF TGTGCCAGCAGCTCGGACGGGGGCTGGGTGCAGTTCTTC
. . TRBJ2-1 TRBV20-1 CSASWGGFNEQFF TGCAGTGCTAGCTGGGGTGGGTTCAATGAGCAGTTCTTC